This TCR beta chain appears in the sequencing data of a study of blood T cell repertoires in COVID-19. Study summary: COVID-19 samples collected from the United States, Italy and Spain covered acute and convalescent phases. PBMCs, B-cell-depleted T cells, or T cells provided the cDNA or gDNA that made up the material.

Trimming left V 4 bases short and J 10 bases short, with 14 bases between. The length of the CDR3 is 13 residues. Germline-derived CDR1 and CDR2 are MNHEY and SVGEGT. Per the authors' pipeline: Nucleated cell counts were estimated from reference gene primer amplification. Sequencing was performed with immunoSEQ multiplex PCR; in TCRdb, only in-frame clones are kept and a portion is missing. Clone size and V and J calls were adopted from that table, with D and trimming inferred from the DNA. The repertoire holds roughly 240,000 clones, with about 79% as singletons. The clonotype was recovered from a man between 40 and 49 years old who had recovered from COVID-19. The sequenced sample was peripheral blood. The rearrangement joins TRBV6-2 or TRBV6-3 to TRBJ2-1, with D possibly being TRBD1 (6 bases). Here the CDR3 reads CASSSTGYGEQFF. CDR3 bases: TGTGCCAGCAGTTCGACAGGTTATGGCGAGCAGTTCTTC.